This paragraph reports one T cell receptor (beta chain). Its antigen is not known. The sample comes from a study of CD8+ T cells in alopecia areata. Study-level background: The drug, oral tofacitinib, was given to treated patients at 5 to 10 mg twice daily.

Treatment given: oral pan-JAK inhibitor, 5-10 mg twice daily. Study observations and caveats: Tofacitinib yielded significantly lower scalp clonality and fewer expanded CD8+ clones among the top 100. Only a single nonresponder existed, so baseline CD8+ expansion links stay unclear. Lesional tissue from the scalp (especially in alopecia totalis/universalis) showed higher clonality than normal scalp.

Germline V lookup: CDR1 SEHNR, CDR2 FQNEAQ (reference sequence). Trimming removed 5 bases at V and 7 bases at J, with 11 bases between. The CDR3 consists of 12 residues. It was cDNA, reverse transcribed from extracted RNA, that served as the sequencing template. Only in-frame clones appear in the TCRdb table, and some are missing; sequencing was by immunoSEQ multiplex PCR. The table lists about 220,000 clones, about 50% of them singletons. The chain employs TRBV7-9 and TRBJ1-1, with D perhaps matching TRBD1 (5 bases). The sequenced sample was CD4+ T cells sorted from blood, obtained at week 4, from a patient treated with tofacitinib. The clonotype comes from a human donor with alopecia areata. The CDR3 nucleotides read TGTGCCAGCAGCCTCAGACAGAATGAAGCTTTCTTT. Translating gives CASSLRQNEAFF.